This TCR beta chain was identified during a study of blood T cell repertoires in COVID-19. Trimming cost V 3 bases and J 4 bases, with 10 bases left between them. Germline values: CDR1 LGHDT, CDR2 YNNKEL (reference sequence). The CDR3 sequence is 13 residues long. Clones were sequenced by immunoSEQ multiplex PCR, and TCRdb holds only the in-frame ones, with some missing. The sample holds about 74,000 clones, roughly 74% seen once. This clone was observed a handful of times. This sequence was found in a human donor in a cohort sampled during active COVID-19. The sequenced sample was peripheral blood. V usage is TRBV3-1 (or the pseudogene TRBV3-2) and J usage is TRBJ2-7, with TRBD2 as a possible D gene (6 bases). The CDR3: CASSHGRQYEQYF. CDR3 nucleotides: TGTGCCAGCAGCCACGGGAGACAATACGAGCAGTACTTC.